This TCR beta chain was captured in a study of blood T cell repertoires in COVID-19. Overall study: PBMCs, B-cell-depleted T cells, or T cells were the source of the cDNA or gDNA that made up the material.

The CDR3 is made up of 16 amino acids. J lost 3 bases, V lost 4 bases, and 9 bases had no gene match. Per the germline V gene, CDR1 is SGHRS and CDR2 is YFSETQ. Original analysis: Amplifying reference gene primers gave estimates of nucleated cell counts. Assay: immunoSEQ multiplex PCR; the TCRdb copy retains only in-frame clones and omits some. Clonal size and the V and J genes are those of that table, whereas D and trimming came from the DNA. The sample carries around 260,000 clones, about 88% recorded once. This chain uses TRBV5-1 with TRBJ2-2; 7 nucleotides agree with TRBD1. The sequenced material came from peripheral blood. This sequence was found in a man under 40 with active or convalescent COVID-19. CDR3 sequence (DNA): TGCGCCAGCAGCCTACAGGGGCGATCGGACACCGGGGAGCTGTTTTTT. Its translation: CASSLQGRSDTGELFF.